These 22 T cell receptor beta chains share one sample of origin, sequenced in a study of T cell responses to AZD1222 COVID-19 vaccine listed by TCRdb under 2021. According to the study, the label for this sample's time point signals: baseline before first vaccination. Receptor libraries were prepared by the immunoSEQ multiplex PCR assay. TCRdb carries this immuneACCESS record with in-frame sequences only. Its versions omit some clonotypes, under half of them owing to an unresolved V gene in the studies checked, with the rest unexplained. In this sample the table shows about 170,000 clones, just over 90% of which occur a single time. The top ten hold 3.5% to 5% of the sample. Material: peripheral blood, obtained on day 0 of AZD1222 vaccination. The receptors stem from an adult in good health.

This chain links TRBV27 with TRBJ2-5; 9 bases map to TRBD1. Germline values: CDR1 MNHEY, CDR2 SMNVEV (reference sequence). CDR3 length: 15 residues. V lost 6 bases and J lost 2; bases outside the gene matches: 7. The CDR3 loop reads CASRSGQGGQETQYF. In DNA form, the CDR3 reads TGTGCCAGCAGGTCGGGACAGGGAGGGCAAGAGACCCAGTACTTC.

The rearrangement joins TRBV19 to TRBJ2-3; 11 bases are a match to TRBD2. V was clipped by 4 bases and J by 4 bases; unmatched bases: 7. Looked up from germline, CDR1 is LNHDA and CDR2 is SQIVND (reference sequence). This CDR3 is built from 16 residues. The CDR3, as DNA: TGTGCCAGTAGTAAAACTAGCGGGAGTTACGCAGATACGCAGTATTTT. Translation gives CASSKTSGSYADTQYF.

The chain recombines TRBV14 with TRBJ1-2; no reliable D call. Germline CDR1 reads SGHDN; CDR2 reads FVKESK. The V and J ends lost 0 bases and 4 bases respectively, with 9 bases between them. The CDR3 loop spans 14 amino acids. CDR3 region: CASSQDILSYGYTF. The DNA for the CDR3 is TGTGCCAGCAGCCAAGACATCCTAAGCTATGGCTACACCTTC.

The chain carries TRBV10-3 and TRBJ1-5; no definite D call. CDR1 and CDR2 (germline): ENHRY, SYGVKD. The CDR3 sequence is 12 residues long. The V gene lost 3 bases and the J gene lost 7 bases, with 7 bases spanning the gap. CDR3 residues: CAISDAGQPQHF. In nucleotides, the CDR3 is TGTGCCATCAGTGATGCAGGACAGCCCCAGCATTTT.

CDR3 bases: TGTGCCAGCTCACGGAACAGGGACTCTGGAAACACCATATATTTT. Its translation is CASSRNRDSGNTIYF. The V call is TRBV18, the J call TRBJ1-3; a weak D match, TRBD1 (6 bases). The length of the CDR3 is 15 residues. Trimming removed 4 bases at V and 0 bases at J, with 10 bases between. CDR1 is KGHSH and CDR2 is LQKENI in the germline V gene. Combining the CDR3 with reference TRBV18 and TRBJ1-3 gives the whole variable domain NAGVMQNPRHLVRRRGQEARLRCSPMKGHSHVYWYRQLPEEGLKFMVYLQKENIIDESGMPKERFSAEFPKEGPSILRIQQVVRGDSAAYFCASSRNRDSGNTIYFGEGSWLTVV.

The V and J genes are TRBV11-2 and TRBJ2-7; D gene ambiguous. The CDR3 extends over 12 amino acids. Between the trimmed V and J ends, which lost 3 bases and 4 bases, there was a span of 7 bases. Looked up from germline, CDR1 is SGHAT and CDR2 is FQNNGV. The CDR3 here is CASSFTAYEQYF. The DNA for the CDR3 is TGTGCCAGCAGCTTTACAGCTTACGAGCAGTACTTC.

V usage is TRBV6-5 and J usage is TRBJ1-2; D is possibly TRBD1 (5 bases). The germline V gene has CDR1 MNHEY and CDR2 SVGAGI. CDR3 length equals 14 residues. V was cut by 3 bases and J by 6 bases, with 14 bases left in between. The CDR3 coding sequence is TGTGCCAGCAGTTATTCGAGGGGTTTTCATGGCTACACCTTC. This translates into CASSYSRGFHGYTF.

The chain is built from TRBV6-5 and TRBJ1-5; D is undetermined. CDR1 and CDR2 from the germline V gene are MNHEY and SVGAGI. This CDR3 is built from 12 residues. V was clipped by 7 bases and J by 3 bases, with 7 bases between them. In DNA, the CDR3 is TGTGCCAGCAAGGGTCCCAATCAGCCCCAGCATTTT. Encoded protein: CASKGPNQPQHF.

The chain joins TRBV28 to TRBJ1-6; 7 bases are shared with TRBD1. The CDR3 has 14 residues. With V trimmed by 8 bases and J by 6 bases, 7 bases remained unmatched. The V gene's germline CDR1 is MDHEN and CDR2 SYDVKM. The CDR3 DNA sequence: TGTGCCAGCCTCTCCAGGGGGGGTAATTCACCCCTCCACTTT. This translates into CASLSRGGNSPLHF.

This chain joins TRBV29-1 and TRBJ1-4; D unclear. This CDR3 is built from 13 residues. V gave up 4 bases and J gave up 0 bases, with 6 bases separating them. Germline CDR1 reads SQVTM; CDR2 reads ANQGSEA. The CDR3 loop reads CSVVDATNEKLFF. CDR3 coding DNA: TGCAGCGTTGTAGATGCAACTAATGAAAAACTGTTTTTT. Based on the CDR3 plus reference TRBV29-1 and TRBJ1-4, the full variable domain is SAVISQKPSRDICQRGTSLTIQCQVDSQVTMMFWYRQQPGQSLTLIATANQGSEATYESGFVIDKFPISRPNLTFSTLTVSNMSPEDSSIYLCSVVDATNEKLFFGSGTQLSVL.

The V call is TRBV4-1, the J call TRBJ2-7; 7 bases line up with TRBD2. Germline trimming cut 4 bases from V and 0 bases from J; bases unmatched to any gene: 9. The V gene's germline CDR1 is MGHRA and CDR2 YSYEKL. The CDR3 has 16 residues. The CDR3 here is CASSPSGTASSYEQYF. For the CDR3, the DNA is TGCGCCAGCAGCCCGAGCGGGACCGCTTCCTCCTACGAGCAGTACTTC.

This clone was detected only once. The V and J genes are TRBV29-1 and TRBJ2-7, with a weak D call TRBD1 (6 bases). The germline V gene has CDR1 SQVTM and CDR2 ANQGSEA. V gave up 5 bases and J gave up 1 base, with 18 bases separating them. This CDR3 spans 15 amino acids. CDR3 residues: CSVHEGGSGSYEQYF. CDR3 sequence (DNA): TGCAGCGTTCATGAAGGGGGATCGGGATCCTACGAGCAGTACTTC.

In DNA form, the CDR3 reads TGTGCCTTAACCGGATCACCCCTCCACTTT. Protein sequence: CALTGSPLHF. The J gene is TRBJ1-6, the V gene TRBV7-4; D is unclear. The germline V and J ends were trimmed by 11 bases and 10 bases, with 9 bases remaining between them. There are 10 residues in the CDR3. Germline assignment: CDR1 SGHVT and CDR2 SQSDAQ.

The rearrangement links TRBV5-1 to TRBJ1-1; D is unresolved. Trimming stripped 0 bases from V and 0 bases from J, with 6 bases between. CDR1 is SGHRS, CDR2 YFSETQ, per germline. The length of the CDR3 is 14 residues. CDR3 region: CASSLEVVNTEAFF. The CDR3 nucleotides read TGCGCCAGCAGCTTGGAAGTCGTGAACACTGAAGCTTTCTTT.

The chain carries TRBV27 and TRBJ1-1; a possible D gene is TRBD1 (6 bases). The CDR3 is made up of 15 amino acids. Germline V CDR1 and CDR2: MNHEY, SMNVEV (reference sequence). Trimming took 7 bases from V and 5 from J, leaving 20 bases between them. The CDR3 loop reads CASTPLGGRRTEAFF. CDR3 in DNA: TGTGCCAGCACCCCACTAGGGGGGCGGAGGACTGAAGCTTTCTTT.

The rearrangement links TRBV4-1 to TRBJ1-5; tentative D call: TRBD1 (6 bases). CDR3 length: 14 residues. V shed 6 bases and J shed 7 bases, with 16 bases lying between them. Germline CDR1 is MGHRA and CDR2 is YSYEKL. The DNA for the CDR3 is TGCGCCAGCAGTTTGGGGGACATCGGACAGCCCCAGCATTTT. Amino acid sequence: CASSLGDIGQPQHF.

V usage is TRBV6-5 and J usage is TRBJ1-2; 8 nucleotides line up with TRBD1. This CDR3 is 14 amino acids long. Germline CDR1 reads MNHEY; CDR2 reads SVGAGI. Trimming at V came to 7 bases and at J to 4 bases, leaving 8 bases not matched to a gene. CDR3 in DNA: TGTGCCAGCACTCAGGGGGCTTTGGGCTATGGCTACACCTTC. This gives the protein CASTQGALGYGYTF.

CDR3 in amino acids: CASSFSRGVGYTF. Here the CDR3 DNA reads TGTGCCAGCAGTTTCTCTCGGGGAGTTGGCTACACCTTC. The chain uses TRBV27 and TRBJ1-2; D is uncertain. The CDR3 extends over 13 amino acids. The ends were cut back, 3 bases at V and 7 bases at J, with 12 bases in the middle. Germline V gene data show CDR1 as MNHEY and CDR2 as SMNVEV (reference sequence).

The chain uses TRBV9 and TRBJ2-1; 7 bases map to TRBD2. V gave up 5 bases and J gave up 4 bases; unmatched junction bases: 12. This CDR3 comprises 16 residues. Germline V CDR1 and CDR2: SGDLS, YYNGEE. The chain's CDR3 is CASSSASGAIYNEQFF. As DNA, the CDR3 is TGTGCCAGCAGTTCAGCTAGCGGCGCGATTTACAATGAGCAGTTCTTC.

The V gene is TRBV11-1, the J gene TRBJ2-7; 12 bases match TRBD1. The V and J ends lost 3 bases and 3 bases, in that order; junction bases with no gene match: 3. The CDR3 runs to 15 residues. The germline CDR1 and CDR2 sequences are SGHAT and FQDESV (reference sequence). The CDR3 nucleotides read TGTGCCAGCAGCTTTGGGACAGGGGGCGTCTACGAGCAGTACTTC. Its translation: CASSFGTGGVYEQYF.

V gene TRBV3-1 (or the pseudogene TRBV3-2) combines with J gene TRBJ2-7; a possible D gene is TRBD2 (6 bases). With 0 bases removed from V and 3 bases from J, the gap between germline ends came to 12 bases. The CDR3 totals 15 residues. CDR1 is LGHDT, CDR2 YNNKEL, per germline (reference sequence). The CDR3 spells CASSQEGLDHYEQYF. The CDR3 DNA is TGTGCCAGCAGCCAAGAGGGACTGGATCACTACGAGCAGTACTTC.

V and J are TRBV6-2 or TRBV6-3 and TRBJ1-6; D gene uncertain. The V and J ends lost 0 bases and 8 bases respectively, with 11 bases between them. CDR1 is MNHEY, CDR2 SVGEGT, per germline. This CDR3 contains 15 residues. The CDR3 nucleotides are TGTGCCAGCAGTTACTCGAGTGGGCGGGATTCACCCCTCCACTTT. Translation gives CASSYSSGRDSPLHF.